The entry that follows covers one T cell receptor beta chain sequence. This record belongs to a study of blood T cell repertoires in COVID-19. Study as a whole: Acute and convalescent COVID-19 samples came from the United States, Italy and Spain. From T cells, B-cell-depleted T cells, or PBMCs came the material, which was cDNA or gDNA.

In the authors' methods: From reference gene primer amplification, estimates of nucleated cell counts were derived. The data were produced by immunoSEQ multiplex PCR, yet TCRdb's version contains in-frame clones alone and is incomplete. V and J calls and clone size are copied from that table; D and trimming were computed from the DNA. The top ten hold around 4% of the sample, which has 130,000 to 150,000 clones, approximately 73% seen once. Trimming at V came to 5 bases and at J to 5 bases, leaving 11 bases not matched to a gene. CDR1 and CDR2 from the germline V gene are SGHNT and YYREEE (reference sequence). This CDR3 spans 16 amino acids.

V gene TRBV5-4 combines with J gene TRBJ1-1, with 11 bases matching TRBD1. Sequencing was carried out using peripheral blood. The source of this sequence is a man in his 60s with acute or convalescent COVID-19. This CDR3 reads CASRLMVGQGATEAFF. CDR3 nucleotide sequence: TGTGCCAGCAGATTGATGGTAGGACAGGGGGCAACTGAAGCTTTCTTT.